Below, 32 T cell receptor beta chains from the same sample are listed, as sequenced in a study of Graves' ophthalmopathy and Graves' hyperthyroidism. RNA transcripts yielded amplified TCR beta CDR3 regions. After a first-round RT-PCR with HTBI primers, a second-round multiplex PCR was run. From the multiplex PCR reads, TCRdb called clonotypes with MiXCR, one entry per CDR3 protein. The sample holds about 220,000 distinct CDR3 sequences; roughly 21% are singletons and the top ten take around 45%. The sample taken for sequencing was peripheral blood. These receptors came from a woman aged 45 to 65 with Graves' ophthalmopathy.

Many counts were recorded for this clonotype. The chain recombines TRBV29-1 with TRBJ2-7; TRBD2 agrees at 10 bases. J lost 2 bases, V lost 5 bases, and 3 bases had no gene match. CDR1 SQVTM and CDR2 ANQGSEA come from the germline V gene. This CDR3 comprises 13 residues. The CDR3 is CSVKSGRAYEQYF. The DNA for the CDR3 is TGCAGCGTTAAAAGCGGGAGGGCCTACGAGCAGTACTTC.

This clonotype has a count of ten or more. CDR3 residues: CASSILPSGTGSIQYF. DNA for the CDR3: TGTGCCAGTAGTATCCTCCCATCCGGGACAGGGTCCATTCAGTACTTC. The chain combines TRBV19 with TRBJ2-5; the match to TRBD1 covers 9 bases. The DNA end is a closer match to TRBJ2-4, so the J assignment may be wrong. This CDR3 has 16 amino acids. Germline V gene lookup returns CDR1 LNHDA and CDR2 SQIVND (reference sequence).

The sample holds many counts of this clonotype. DNA for the CDR3: TGTGCCAGCAGTATCTCCGGGACAGCCACCTACGAGCAGTACTTC. Translating it yields CASSISGTATYEQYF. V usage is TRBV12-3 or TRBV12-4 and J usage is TRBJ2-7; 7 bases match TRBD1. CDR3 length equals 15 residues. Germline trimming cut 5 bases from V and 2 bases from J; bases unmatched to any gene: 9.

This clonotype was observed at least ten times. The chain has TRBV11-1 and TRBJ2-5, with TRBD2 matching over 9 bases. The trim removed 4 bases at V and 3 bases at J, leaving 18 bases unmatched. The CDR3 is made up of 19 amino acids. CDR1 SGHAT and CDR2 FQDESV come from the germline V gene (reference sequence). The DNA for the CDR3 is TGTGCCAGCAGCTCCAGGGGGTGGGCGGCTAGCGGGGCCGAAGAGACCCAGTACTTC. Translation gives CASSSRGWAASGAEETQYF.

This clonotype was observed once. The chain combines TRBV6-4 with TRBJ1-5; 7 positions match TRBD1. V dropped 7 bases and J dropped 9; count of bases not matched to a gene: 12. This CDR3 is 14 amino acids long. The germline gives CDR1 MRHNA, CDR2 SNTAGT. The CDR3 region has the DNA TGTGCCAGCAATTTAGGACAGGCCCCAGGGCCCCAGCATTTT. This translates into CASNLGQAPGPQHF.

This clonotype was recorded at least ten times. This chain connects TRBV20-1 to TRBJ2-4, with D unresolved. The CDR3 is 13 amino acids. Germline CDR1 DFQATT, CDR2 SNEGSKA (reference sequence). Trimming stripped 6 bases from V and 0 bases from J, with 9 bases between. The DNA for the CDR3 is TGCAGTGCCCCTACCTTAGCCAAAAACATTCAGTACTTC. Residues: CSAPTLAKNIQYF.

The gene calls are TRBV19 and TRBJ1-1, with TRBD1 as a possible D gene (6 bases). The V end was cut by 6 bases, the J end by 1 base, with 15 bases between. Germline V lookup: CDR1 LNHDA, CDR2 SQIVND (reference sequence). CDR3 length: 15 amino acids. This CDR3 reads CASRLRDTQNTEAFF. CDR3 nucleotides: TGTGCCAGTAGGCTAAGGGACACCCAGAACACTGAAGCTTTCTTT.

This clonotype was seen many times. This sequence joins TRBV6-1 and TRBJ2-7; no reliable D call. Trimming removed 3 bases from V and 6 bases from J, with 12 bases in between. The CDR3 runs 13 residues. Looked up from germline, CDR1 is MNHNS and CDR2 is SASEGT. This CDR3 is CASSDIGLSEQYF. DNA of the CDR3: TGTGCCAGCAGTGATATTGGTTTGTCCGAGCAGTACTTC.

This clonotype was found many times. The gene calls are TRBV28 and TRBJ2-6; D is perhaps TRBD2 (6 bases). Trimming left V 4 bases short and J 4 bases short, with 17 bases between. The germline CDR1 and CDR2 sequences are MDHEN and SYDVKM. The CDR3 has 17 residues. CDR3 sequence reads: CASSSQRVRRGANVLTF. As DNA, the CDR3 is TGTGCCAGCAGTTCCCAGCGGGTCCGCCGGGGGGCCAACGTCCTGACTTTC.

The chain is built from TRBV13 and TRBJ2-5, with 8 bases fitting TRBD2. Germline values: CDR1 PRHDT, CDR2 FYEKMQ (reference sequence). This CDR3 has 15 residues. Trimming at V came to 6 bases and at J to 2 bases, leaving 8 bases not matched to a gene. The CDR3 is CASSELGLVQETQYF. CDR3 in DNA: TGTGCCAGCAGTGAATTGGGACTAGTTCAAGAGACCCAGTACTTC.

In its sample, this clonotype was seen many times. The genes are TRBV7-8 and TRBJ2-5; 9 nucleotides align to TRBD1. J lost 3 bases, V lost 6 bases, and 5 bases had no gene match. Germline V gene lookup returns CDR1 SGHVS and CDR2 FQNEAQ. CDR3 size: 14 residues. CDR3 loop: CASSSGTGKETQYF. The CDR3 DNA is TGTGCCAGCAGTTCCGGGACAGGGAAAGAGACCCAGTACTTC.

This clonotype was seen many times. The chain employs TRBV12-3 or TRBV12-4 and TRBJ2-5; 15 nucleotides agree with TRBD2. With V trimmed by 7 bases and J by 5 bases, 5 bases remained unmatched. This CDR3 has 15 amino acids. The CDR3 protein is CASTRTSGRGETQYF. The CDR3 nucleotides are TGTGCCAGCACCAGGACTAGCGGGAGGGGTGAGACCCAGTACTTC.

In this sample, this clonotype turned up many times. The CDR3 coding sequence is TGCAGCGTAGGACAGGGGGTGGACACCGGGGAGCTGTTTTTT. Its protein product is CSVGQGVDTGELFF. The V call is TRBV29-1, the J call TRBJ2-2; TRBD1 agrees at 10 bases. V lost 6 bases and J lost 3; bases outside the gene matches: 4. The CDR3 contains 14 residues. CDR1 is SQVTM, CDR2 ANQGSEA, per germline.

The V gene is TRBV19, the J gene TRBJ2-7, with 7 bases that match TRBD2. V was pared by 7 bases and J by 3 bases, with 9 bases of the junction left unmatched. The length of the CDR3 is 14 residues. Germline-derived CDR1 and CDR2 are LNHDA and SQIVND (reference sequence). CDR3 bases: TGTGCCAGTAAGGCTAGCGGCACCAACTACGAGCAGTACTTC. Encoded protein: CASKASGTNYEQYF.

This clonotype was recorded many times. This sequence joins TRBV25-1 and TRBJ2-7; a weak D match, TRBD1 (6 bases). The CDR3 loop spans 14 amino acids. V was cut by 1 base and J by 1 base, with 8 bases left in between. Germline CDR1 and CDR2: MGHDK and SYGVNS. The CDR3 loop is CASSESGTSYEQYF. The CDR3 DNA reads as TGTGCCAGCAGTGAATCCGGGACATCCTACGAGCAGTACTTC.

This clonotype was seen a few times. The rearrangement uses TRBV4-1 and TRBJ2-7; D possibly corresponds to TRBD2 (7 bases). The CDR3 sequence is 15 residues long. Trimming left V 4 bases short and J 3 bases short, with 16 bases between. Germline V gene lookup returns CDR1 MGHRA and CDR2 YSYEKL. The CDR3 loop is CASSRDGGAFYEQYF. CDR3 sequence (DNA): TGCGCCAGCAGCCGAGATGGGGGGGCTTTCTACGAGCAGTACTTC.

This clonotype was counted between two and nine times. A clone one base away is much larger, so this may be a read error. The gene calls are TRBV19 and TRBJ1-1; D is uncertain. The CDR3 is made up of 13 amino acids. Trimming stripped 4 bases from V and 6 bases from J, with 12 bases between. Germline loops: CDR1 LNHDA, CDR2 SQIVND (reference sequence). The CDR3 spells CASSRREGSEAFF. Here the CDR3 DNA reads TGTGCCAGTAGTAGGAGGGAAGGCTCTGAAGCTTTCTTT.

The chain couples TRBV18 to TRBJ1-2; TRBD1 aligns across 7 bases. The length of the CDR3 is 15 residues. Germline V gives CDR1 KGHSH, CDR2 LQKENI. The V segment lost 2 bases and the J segment 3 bases; nucleotides outside the gene matches: 6. CDR3 nucleotides: TGTGCCAGCTCACCAGTCCTCCAGGGGGACTATGGCTACACCTTC. This gives the protein CASSPVLQGDYGYTF.

This clonotype was recorded many times. V usage is TRBV29-1 and J usage is TRBJ2-7; perhaps D is TRBD1 or TRBD2 (5 bases each). Trimming cost V 7 bases and J 6 bases, with 22 bases left between them. The germline V gene encodes CDR1 SQVTM and CDR2 ANQGSEA. The CDR3 loop spans 14 amino acids. The CDR3 nucleotides are TGCAGCGCCGCCGCCGGGACGACGAGCTCCGAGCAGTACTTC. Amino acid sequence: CSAAAGTTSSEQYF.

This clonotype was counted many times. The chain is built from TRBV7-3 and TRBJ2-5, with TRBD2 matching over 7 bases. The length of the CDR3 is 15 residues. The junction had 10 bases not matched to a gene; V was cut back by 5 bases and J by 4 bases. From germline, CDR1 is SGHTA and CDR2 FQGTGA. The CDR3 nucleotides are TGTGCCAGCAGCAATGGACCCTCGGGGGGAGAGACCCAGTACTTC. Translated, it gives CASSNGPSGGETQYF.

The table lists this clonotype with many counts. The chain combines TRBV6-5 with TRBJ2-7; 9 bases are shared with TRBD1. V shed 6 bases, J shed 3 bases, and the junction held 9 bases outside the gene matches. The CDR3 covers 15 residues. CDR1 and CDR2 from the germline V gene are MNHEY and SVGAGI. The CDR3 sequence is CASSLRQGGGYEQYF. CDR3 nucleotide sequence: TGTGCCAGCAGCCTCAGACAGGGGGGTGGCTACGAGCAGTACTTC.

This clonotype was seen ten or more times. The chain carries TRBV29-1 and TRBJ1-2; D uncertain. The CDR3 consists of 15 residues. Trimming took off 3 bases at V and 1 base at J, with 15 bases between the two ends. Germline V gene data show CDR1 as SQVTM and CDR2 as ANQGSEA. CDR3 DNA: TGCAGCGTTGACGGGCAACTGGGTCTTAACTATGGCTACACCTTC. It encodes CSVDGQLGLNYGYTF.

This clonotype was seen many times. V usage is TRBV6-4 and J usage is TRBJ1-1; D unresolved. The CDR3 sequence is 13 residues long. The germline CDR1 and CDR2 sequences are MRHNA and SNTAGT. V dropped 5 bases and J dropped 0 bases, with 7 bases sitting between them. DNA of the CDR3: TGTGCCAGCAGTATGACCATGAACACTGAAGCTTTCTTT. Its translation: CASSMTMNTEAFF.

This clonotype has at least ten counts. The rearrangement uses TRBV6-1 and TRBJ2-7, with TRBD2 matching over 8 bases. The length of the CDR3 is 14 residues. The germline V gene has CDR1 MNHNS and CDR2 SASEGT. J was trimmed by 1 base and V by 7 bases; bases with no gene match: 6. CDR3 in DNA: TGTGCCAGCACTAAGAAGCGGGAGTCCTACGAGCAGTACTTC. This encodes CASTKKRESYEQYF.

This clonotype showed up many times. Compared with germline, one end of the junction differs, possibly owing to a read error. The rearrangement joins TRBV6-1 to TRBJ1-1; unclear D gene. CDR1 MNHNS and CDR2 SASEGT come from the germline V gene. This CDR3 is built from 14 residues. The CDR3 protein is CASSEARRVGEAFF. The CDR3 coding sequence is TGTGCCAGCAGTGAAGCGAGGAGGGTTGGTGAAGCCTTCTTT.

This clonotype was picked up many times. This chain connects TRBV7-9 to TRBJ2-5, with 7 bases identical to TRBD1. The trim removed 6 bases at V and 5 bases at J, leaving 6 bases unmatched. Looked up from germline, CDR1 is SEHNR and CDR2 is FQNEAQ (reference sequence). The CDR3 runs 13 residues. The CDR3 here is CASRRQGVETQYF. DNA for the CDR3: TGTGCCAGCAGGAGACAGGGAGTCGAGACCCAGTACTTC. The variable domain in full, with the rest retrieved from reference TRBV7-9 and TRBJ2-5, is DTGVSQNPRHKITKRGQNVTFRCDPISEHNRLYWYRQTLGQGPEFLTYFQNEAQLEKSRLLSDRFSAERPKGSFSTLEIQRTEQGDSAMYLCASRRQGVETQYFGPGTRLLVL.

This clonotype was found once. V and J are TRBV12-3 or TRBV12-4 and TRBJ1-2; 9 nucleotides line up with TRBD1. V dropped 5 bases and J dropped 3; count of bases not matched to a gene: 7. The CDR3 consists of 15 residues. CDR3 sequence reads: CASSPTGGAHYGYTF. CDR3 nucleotides: TGTGCCAGCAGTCCTACAGGGGGCGCGCACTATGGCTACACCTTC.

Ten or more counts support this clonotype. The chain combines TRBV7-9 with TRBJ1-1; D is unresolved. From germline, CDR1 is SEHNR and CDR2 FQNEAQ (reference sequence). The CDR3 consists of 17 residues. With 1 base removed from V and 3 bases from J, the gap between germline ends came to 18 bases. The DNA for the CDR3 is TGTGCCAGCAGCTTAGAAAGTATCGGGCCACTGGACACTGAAGCTTTCTTT. Translating gives CASSLESIGPLDTEAFF.

In its sample, this clonotype was seen a few times. The chain is built from TRBV19 and TRBJ2-7, with TRBD1 identical over 10 bases. CDR3 length: 14 residues. V shed 5 bases, J shed 5 bases, and the junction held 6 bases outside the gene matches. CDR1 is LNHDA and CDR2 is SQIVND in the germline V gene (reference sequence). The CDR3 protein is CASSWDRGFDEQYF. In nucleotides, the CDR3 is TGTGCCAGTAGTTGGGACAGGGGATTCGACGAGCAGTACTTC.

This clonotype showed up many times. A read error may account for a junction end that differs from germline. This chain's CDR3 is CASSYPVGPGRHF. CDR3 DNA: TGTGCCAGCAGTTACCCCGTGGGACCGGGTAGGCACTTC. V usage is TRBV6-5 and J usage is TRBJ2-7, with D possibly being TRBD1 or TRBD2 (5 bases each). The CDR3 has 13 amino acids. Per germline, CDR1 MNHEY and CDR2 SVGAGI.

On this clonotype itself: Compared with germline, one end of the junction differs, possibly owing to a read error. DNA for the CDR3: TGTGCCATTGGGTCGGGAAACACCATATCTTTT. This sequence encodes CAIGSGNTISF. The J gene is TRBJ1-3, the V gene TRBV6-1; the D is unclear. This CDR3 spans 11 amino acids. Germline V gene lookup returns CDR1 MNHNS and CDR2 SASEGT.

This clonotype was recorded many times. This chain links TRBV19 with TRBJ1-1; 8 bases are a match to TRBD1. The CDR3 is 15 amino acids. The J segment lost 1 base and the V segment lost 8 bases, leaving 9 bases of the junction unmatched. The germline V gene has CDR1 LNHDA and CDR2 SQIVND (reference sequence). CDR3: CASPRPGQANTEAFF. Written as DNA, the CDR3 is TGTGCCAGTCCCCGTCCGGGACAGGCGAACACTGAAGCTTTCTTT.